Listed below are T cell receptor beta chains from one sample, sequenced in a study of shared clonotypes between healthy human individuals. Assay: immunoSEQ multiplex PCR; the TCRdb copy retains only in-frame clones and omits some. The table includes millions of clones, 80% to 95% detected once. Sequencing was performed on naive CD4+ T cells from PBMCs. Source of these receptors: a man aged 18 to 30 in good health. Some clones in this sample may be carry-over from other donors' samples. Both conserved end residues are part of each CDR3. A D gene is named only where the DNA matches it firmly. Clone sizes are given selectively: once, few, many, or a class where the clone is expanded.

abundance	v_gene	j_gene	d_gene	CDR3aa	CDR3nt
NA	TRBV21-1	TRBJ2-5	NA	CASSITGGETQYF	TGTGCCAGCAGCATAACAGGGGGGGAGACCCAGTACTTC
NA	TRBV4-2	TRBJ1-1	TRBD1	CASSQGTGGMNTEAFF	TGTGCCAGCAGCCAAGGGACAGGGGGCATGAACACTGAAGCTTTCTTT
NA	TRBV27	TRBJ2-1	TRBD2	CASSSFLGLADYNEQFF	TGTGCCAGCAGTTCATTCCTTGGACTAGCGGACTACAATGAGCAGTTCTTC
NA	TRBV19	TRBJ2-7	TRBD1	CASNNRGTYEQYF	TGTGCCAGTAACAACAGGGGCACCTACGAGCAGTACTTC
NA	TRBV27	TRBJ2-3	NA	CASSLSSGISTDTQYF	TGTGCCAGCAGTTTATCTTCCGGGATTAGCACAGATACGCAGTATTTT
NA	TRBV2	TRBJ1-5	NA	CASTRGEGNQPQHF	TGTGCCAGCACGCGGGGGGAGGGCAATCAGCCCCAGCATTTT
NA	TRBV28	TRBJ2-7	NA	CASSFRLYEQYF	TGTGCCAGCAGTTTTAGATTGTACGAGCAGTACTTC
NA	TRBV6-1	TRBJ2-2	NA	CASSAQSHGWLFF	TGTGCCAGCAGTGCACAGTCCCACGGATGGCTGTTTTTT
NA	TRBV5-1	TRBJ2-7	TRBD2	CASSFAHRRGGQYF	TGCGCCAGCAGCTTTGCGCACCGACGGGGGGGGCAGTACTTC
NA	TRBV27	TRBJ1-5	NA	CASSLRFTDYSNQPQHF	TGTGCCAGCAGTTTAAGGTTTACAGATTATAGCAATCAGCCCCAGCATTTT
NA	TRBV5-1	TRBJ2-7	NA	CASRSGPAPRSSYEQYF	TGCGCCAGCAGAAGCGGGCCTGCTCCCCGAAGCTCCTACGAGCAGTACTTC
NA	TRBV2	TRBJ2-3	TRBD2	CASSRTQTRLASDTQYF	TGTGCCAGCAGTAGGACCCAAACTCGACTAGCGTCAGATACGCAGTATTTT
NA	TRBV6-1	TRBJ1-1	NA	CASNQNFGTEAFF	TGTGCCAGCAATCAGAATTTCGGCACTGAAGCTTTCTTT
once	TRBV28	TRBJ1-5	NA	CASEQQVAGGNQPQHF	TGTGCCAGCGAACAACAAGTGGCCGGCGGCAATCAGCCCCAGCATTTT
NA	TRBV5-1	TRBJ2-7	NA	CASSAGPSSYEQYF	TGCGCCAGCAGCGCGGGACCCTCCTCCTACGAGCAGTACTTC
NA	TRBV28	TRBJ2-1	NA	CASSLPGMSGNEQFF	TGTGCCAGCAGTTTACCGGGGATGAGTGGCAATGAGCAGTTCTTC
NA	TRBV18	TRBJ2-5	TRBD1	CASSPLGTGGEETQYF	TGTGCCAGCTCACCACTGGGGACAGGGGGCGAAGAGACCCAGTACTTC
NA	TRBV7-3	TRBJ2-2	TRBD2	CASSGLAGVYTGELFF	TGTGCCAGCAGCGGATTAGCGGGAGTATACACCGGGGAGCTGTTTTTT
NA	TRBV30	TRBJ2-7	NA	CAWSVLRSEQYF	TGTGCCTGGAGTGTACTTCGGAGCGAGCAGTACTTC
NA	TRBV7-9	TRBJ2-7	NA	CASSLQDTEQYF	TGTGCCAGCAGCTTACAGGACACAGAGCAGTACTTC
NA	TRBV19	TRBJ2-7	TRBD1	CASSMDRGIGEQYF	TGTGCCAGTAGTATGGACAGGGGTATAGGCGAGCAGTACTTC
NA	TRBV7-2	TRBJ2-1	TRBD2	CASSVPAGAVPGYNEQFF	TGTGCCAGCAGCGTGCCGGCGGGAGCGGTTCCTGGGTACAATGAGCAGTTCTTC
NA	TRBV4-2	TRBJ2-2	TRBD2	CASSQDGTSGATGELFF	TGTGCCAGCAGCCAAGATGGGACTAGCGGAGCGACCGGGGAGCTGTTTTTT
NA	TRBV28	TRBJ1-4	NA	CASSLIGGSSEKLFF	TGTGCCAGCAGTTTAATCGGGGGCTCGAGTGAAAAACTGTTTTTT
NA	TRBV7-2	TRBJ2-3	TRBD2	CASSLLPSGNADTQYF	TGTGCCAGCAGCTTATTGCCTAGCGGGAACGCAGATACGCAGTATTTT
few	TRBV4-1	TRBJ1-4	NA	CASSPTVNEKLFF	TGCGCCAGCAGCCCTACAGTTAATGAAAAACTGTTTTTT
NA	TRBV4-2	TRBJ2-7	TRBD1	CASKRTGGRYEQYF	TGTGCCAGCAAGAGGACAGGGGGTCGGTACGAGCAGTACTTC
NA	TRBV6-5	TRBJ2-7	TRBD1	CASSSIRGSIYEQYF	TGTGCCAGCAGTTCGATCAGGGGGTCTATCTACGAGCAGTACTTC
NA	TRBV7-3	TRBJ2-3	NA	CASTLLGPTDTQYF	TGTGCCAGCACCTTGCTGGGCCCAACAGATACGCAGTATTTT
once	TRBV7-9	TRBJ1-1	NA	CASRAVGGLNTEAFF	TGTGCCAGCAGGGCGGTTGGGGGGCTGAACACTGAAGCTTTCTTT
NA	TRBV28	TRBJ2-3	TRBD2	CASSVAGVRDTQYF	TGTGCCAGCAGTGTAGCGGGAGTTCGGGATACGCAGTATTTT
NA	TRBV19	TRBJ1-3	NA	CASSPRGQLLGNTIYF	TGTGCCAGTAGCCCCCGCGGTCAGTTACTTGGAAACACCATATATTTT
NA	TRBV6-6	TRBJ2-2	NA	CASSPAKELFF	TGTGCCAGCAGTCCCGCGAAGGAGCTGTTTTTT
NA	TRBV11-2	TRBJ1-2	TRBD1	CASSLGTGGEYYGYTF	TGTGCCAGCAGCCTGGGGACAGGGGGCGAGTACTATGGCTACACCTTC
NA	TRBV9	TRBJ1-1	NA	CASRAGGKNTEAFF	TGTGCCAGCAGGGCGGGGGGGAAGAACACTGAAGCTTTCTTT
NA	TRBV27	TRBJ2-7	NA	CASSRPDFYEQYF	TGTGCCAGCAGTCGCCCGGACTTCTACGAGCAGTACTTC
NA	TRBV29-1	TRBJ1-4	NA	CSVEDSGEKLFF	TGCAGCGTTGAAGACTCGGGGGAAAAACTGTTTTTT
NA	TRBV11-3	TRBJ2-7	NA	CASSLLLTPNTGPGFYEQYF	TGTGCCAGCAGTTTATTACTTACCCCGAATACAGGGCCCGGATTCTACGAGCAGTACTTC
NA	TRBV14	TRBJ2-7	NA	CASSQGWTAAYEQYF	TGTGCCAGCAGCCAAGGGTGGACAGCCGCCTACGAGCAGTACTTC
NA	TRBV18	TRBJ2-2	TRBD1	CASSRQGRGAGELFF	TGTGCCAGCTCACGACAGGGGCGCGGAGCCGGGGAGCTGTTTTTT
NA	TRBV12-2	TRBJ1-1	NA	CASRLEGGIEAFF	TGTGCAAGTCGCTTAGAAGGTGGAATTGAAGCTTTCTTT